Shown below are 21 T cell receptor beta chains from a single sample sequenced in a study of T cell responses to AZD1222 COVID-19 vaccine. This table comes from immunoSEQ multiplex PCR, and its TCRdb copy is limited to in-frame clones, with some not included. Among about 170,000 clones listed, 90% to 95% were seen once. Sequenced here: peripheral blood, sampled on day 0 of AZD1222 vaccination. The source is an adult in good health.

The J gene is TRBJ2-5, the V gene TRBV6-5, with a tentative D call TRBD1 (6 bases). V lost 6 bases, J lost 3 bases, and 11 bases lay in between. This CDR3 region has 13 residues. The germline V gene encodes CDR1 MNHEY and CDR2 SVGAGI. CDR3 nucleotide sequence: TGTGCCAGCAGGGGCCGACAGGAAGAGACCCAGTACTTC. It specifies CASRGRQEETQYF.

The CDR3 DNA sequence: TGTGCCAGCAGCCCAAGCGCGAACTATGGCTACACCTTC. Its protein is CASSPSANYGYTF. The chain carries TRBV12-3 or TRBV12-4 and TRBJ1-2; no reliable D call. V was clipped by 6 bases and J by 2 bases, with 10 bases between them. The CDR3 is 13 amino acids.

This chain links TRBV28 with TRBJ1-5; D may be TRBD1 (6 bases). The CDR3 covers 13 residues. Germline-derived CDR1 and CDR2 are MDHEN and SYDVKM. V lost 6 bases and J 9 bases, leaving 15 bases between the germline ends. CDR3 protein: CASSQGLGAPQHF. In nucleotides, the CDR3 is TGTGCCAGCAGCCAGGGGTTAGGTGCGCCCCAGCATTTT.

The chain is built from TRBV18 and TRBJ2-3, with 10 bases that match TRBD2. Germline-derived CDR1 and CDR2 are KGHSH and LQKENI. The J segment lost 4 bases and the V segment lost 1 base, leaving 5 bases of the junction unmatched. The CDR3 runs to 16 residues. The CDR3 reads CASSPRASGSPDTQYF. CDR3 DNA: TGTGCCAGCTCACCACGGGCTAGCGGGAGCCCAGATACGCAGTATTTT.

The chain links TRBV6-5 to TRBJ1-1; the D gene is possibly TRBD1 (5 bases). Germline V lookup: CDR1 MNHEY, CDR2 SVGAGI. V was pared by 6 bases and J by 4 bases, with 18 bases between. CDR3 length equals 15 residues. CDR3 DNA sequence: TGTGCCAGCAGAAACTCCGGGGGGGGAAGCACTGAAGCTTTCTTT. As protein: CASRNSGGGSTEAFF.

The chain couples TRBV2 to TRBJ1-2, with D perhaps TRBD1 (5 bases). Germline V CDR1 and CDR2: SNHLY, FYNNEI. Between the trimmed V and J ends, which lost 8 bases and 2 bases, there was a span of 9 bases. CDR3 length: 12 residues. The DNA of the CDR3 is TGTGCCAGCCCGGGACCCAACTATGGCTACACCTTC. Translated: CASPGPNYGYTF.

The chain joins TRBV5-1 to TRBJ1-2, with 10 bases matching TRBD1. With 4 bases clipped from V and 3 bases from J, the junction kept 3 bases outside the gene matches. This CDR3 has 14 residues. Germline V gives CDR1 SGHRS, CDR2 YFSETQ. The CDR3 reads CASSIGTGDYGYTF. The CDR3 coding sequence is TGCGCCAGCAGCATTGGGACAGGGGACTATGGCTACACCTTC.

This clone was counted a single time. The rearrangement links TRBV7-8 to TRBJ2-7; unclear D gene. Germline CDR1 reads SGHVS; CDR2 reads FQNEAQ. The CDR3 totals 13 residues. V was shortened by 3 bases and J by 2 bases, with 8 bases between the two germline ends. The CDR3 loop is CASSLGRTYEQYF. CDR3 DNA: TGTGCCAGCAGCTTGGGCAGAACCTACGAGCAGTACTTC.

The chain links TRBV10-3 to TRBJ1-6; D remains ambiguous. The CDR3 runs 16 residues. The germline CDR1 and CDR2 sequences are ENHRY and SYGVKD. V lost 2 bases and J 6 bases, leaving 14 bases between the germline ends. CDR3 sequence reads: CAISEATVSINSPLHF. CDR3 DNA sequence: TGTGCCATCAGTGAGGCTACGGTCAGCATTAATTCACCCCTCCACTTT.

This chain links TRBV7-9 with TRBJ1-2; D not certain. This CDR3 has 13 residues. From germline, CDR1 is SEHNR and CDR2 FQNEAQ (reference sequence). The CDR3 region has the DNA TGTGCAGCAGCTCCCGGGATAGACTATGGCTACACCTTC. Translated, it gives CAAAPGIDYGYTF.

The rearrangement uses TRBV4-1 and TRBJ2-7; D not resolved. The CDR3 is 13 residues long. V lost 1 base and J 3 bases, leaving 7 bases between the germline ends. CDR1 is MGHRA, CDR2 YSYEKL, per germline. CDR3 protein: CASSQASGYEQYF. The CDR3 nucleotides read TGCGCCAGCAGCCAAGCATCTGGCTACGAGCAGTACTTC.

The chain uses TRBV7-2 and TRBJ2-2, with 14 bases matching TRBD2. Germline V gene lookup returns CDR1 SGHTA and CDR2 FQGNSA. The CDR3 spans 15 residues. J was trimmed by 7 bases and V by 6 bases; bases with no gene match: 4. This CDR3 reads CASRGLAGVVGELFF. In DNA, the CDR3 is TGTGCCAGCAGGGGACTAGCGGGAGTAGTCGGGGAGCTGTTTTTT.

The chain carries TRBV3-1 (or the pseudogene TRBV3-2) and TRBJ2-2, with a weak D call TRBD1 (5 bases). This CDR3 contains 16 residues. Trimming removed 4 bases from V and 4 bases from J, with 16 bases in between. CDR1 and CDR2 (germline): LGHDT, YNNKEL (reference sequence). For the CDR3, the DNA is TGTGCCAGCAGCCCAACAGGCGTTCGGAGCACCGGGGAGCTGTTTTTT. This translates into CASSPTGVRSTGELFF.

The rearrangement links TRBV7-6 to TRBJ2-7; D perhaps matches TRBD1 (6 bases). Per germline, CDR1 SGHVS and CDR2 FNYEAQ. V shed 1 base and J shed 0 bases, with 13 bases lying between them. This CDR3 is 16 amino acids long. CDR3 coding DNA: TGTGCCAGCAGCTTAGGTCCGGACAGAAGCTCCTACGAGCAGTACTTC. Amino acids: CASSLGPDRSSYEQYF. Combining the CDR3 with reference TRBV7-6 and TRBJ2-7 gives the whole variable domain GAGVSQSPRYKVTKRGQDVALRCDPISGHVSLYWYRQALGQGPEFLTYFNYEAQQDKSGLPNDRFSAERPEGSISTLTIQRTEQRDSAMYRCASSLGPDRSSYEQYFGPGTRLTVT.

This rearrangement joins TRBV6-1 to TRBJ2-7; D is unclear. Germline assignment: CDR1 MNHNS and CDR2 SASEGT. Trimming removed 2 bases from V and 4 bases from J, with 6 bases in between. This CDR3 is 12 amino acids long. The CDR3: CASSEFWYEQYF. Written as DNA, the CDR3 is TGTGCCAGCAGTGAATTCTGGTACGAGCAGTACTTC.

The chain links TRBV13 to TRBJ1-4; maybe TRBD1 (5 bases). From germline, CDR1 is PRHDT and CDR2 FYEKMQ (reference sequence). CDR3 length: 15 amino acids. V dropped 5 bases and J dropped 6 bases, with 16 bases sitting between them. As DNA, the CDR3 is TGTGCCAGCAGCAAGGGGTCGGGCTACGATGAAAAACTGTTTTTT. It codes for CASSKGSGYDEKLFF.

The J gene is TRBJ1-1, the V gene TRBV3-1 (or the pseudogene TRBV3-2); 9 bases fit TRBD1. V lost 6 bases and J lost 4; bases outside the gene matches: 6. The germline V gene encodes CDR1 LGHDT and CDR2 YNNKEL (reference sequence). This CDR3 region has 14 residues. The CDR3 DNA is TGTGCCAGCAGACGGGGACAGGGAGTCACTGAAGCTTTCTTT. It translates to CASRRGQGVTEAFF.

The CDR3 DNA is TGTGCCAGCAGCCGCGGCGCTAGCGGCATGGATGAGCAGTTCTTC. Translated, it gives CASSRGASGMDEQFF. V usage is TRBV3-1 (or the pseudogene TRBV3-2) and J usage is TRBJ2-1; 7 bases agree with TRBD2. The CDR3 sequence is 15 residues long. V gave up 4 bases and J gave up 8 bases; unmatched junction bases: 11. Germline V gene sequence: CDR1 LGHDT, CDR2 YNNKEL (reference sequence).

This clone has a single count. The chain is built from TRBV5-6 and TRBJ2-6; a weak D match, TRBD1 (6 bases). CDR1 is SGHDT, CDR2 YYEEEE, per germline. Trimming took off 4 bases at V and 0 bases at J, with 20 bases between the two ends. This CDR3 has 19 residues. CDR3 nucleotides: TGTGCCAGCAGCCCTTTGGGGGACATATCGTCCTCTGGGGCCAACGTCCTGACTTTC. Amino acids: CASSPLGDISSSGANVLTF.

This chain connects TRBV6-4 to TRBJ2-1; no reliable D call. Germline V CDR1 and CDR2: MRHNA, SNTAGT. V was clipped by 3 bases and J by 3 bases, with 12 bases between them. This CDR3 has 15 residues. The CDR3 DNA reads TGTGCCAGCAGTGAATTCCCGCTTGGCTACAATGAGCAGTTCTTC. Translation gives CASSEFPLGYNEQFF.

This clone has a single count. The V call is TRBV7-8, the J call TRBJ2-1; D call uncertain. CDR1 and CDR2 from the germline V gene are SGHVS and FQNEAQ. The V end lost 5 bases, the J end lost 7 bases, and 6 bases lay between the germline ends. The length of the CDR3 is 11 residues. CDR3: CASSQGNEQFF. The CDR3 DNA follows: TGTGCCAGCAGCCAAGGTAATGAGCAGTTCTTC.